Listed here is a single TCR beta chain. The antigen remains undetermined. This specimen comes from a study of shared clonotypes between healthy human individuals. General study findings and limits: Four donors held around 5% of naive CD4 clonotypes in common.

There are 12 residues in the CDR3. V lost 3 bases and J lost 2, with 5 bases in between. CDR1 is SGHTS and CDR2 is YDEGEE in the germline V gene. Positive CCR7 selection of CD45RO-negative cells yielded the naive CD8 cells, and terminally differentiated effector memory CD45RA+ cells were excluded. Healthy adults negative for HIV, lacking recent acute infections or vaccinations, served as donors. The data were produced by immunoSEQ multiplex PCR, yet TCRdb's version contains in-frame clones alone and is incomplete. The table lists 1.5 million to 2.5 million clones, 85% to 95% of them singletons. This clonotype was sampled from a man between 18 and 29 years old in good health. Sequences were obtained from naive CD8+ T cells sorted from blood. V and J are TRBV5-8 and TRBJ2-5; D gene ambiguous. CDR3 region: CASSSEQETQYF. The CDR3 nucleotides read TGTGCCAGCAGCTCCGAACAAGAGACCCAGTACTTC.